Below are 3 T cell receptor beta chains sequenced from a single sample in a study of OX40 agonist ivuxolimab in advanced cancers. The assay was immunoSEQ multiplex PCR, and TCRdb's table has in-frame clones only and misses some. The sample yields roughly 73,000 clones, 84% seen once. Source: CD4+ or CD8+ T cells sorted from blood, taken in a trial of the OX40 agonist ivuxolimab. These receptors all come from an adult with an advanced solid tumor such as melanoma, head and neck, liver or kidney cancer.

The V call is TRBV6-6, the J call TRBJ1-2; tentatively, D is TRBD1 (5 bases). The length of the CDR3 is 15 residues. Germline-derived CDR1 and CDR2 are MNHNY and SVGAGI (reference sequence). The V gene lost 3 bases and the J gene lost 3 bases, with 14 bases spanning the gap. CDR3 protein: CASSYRGETHYGYTF. The CDR3 bases are TGTGCCAGCAGTTATAGAGGGGAGACCCACTATGGCTACACCTTC.

J is TRBJ1-6 and V is TRBV5-1; 10 bases map to TRBD1. CDR3 length equals 15 residues. The junction had 4 bases not matched to a gene; V was cut back by 1 base and J by 9 bases. Germline-derived CDR1 and CDR2 are SGHRS and YFSETQ. CDR3 loop: CASSLRQGAGSPLHF. The CDR3 DNA reads TGCGCCAGCAGCTTGAGACAGGGGGCCGGTTCACCCCTCCACTTT.

This clone was seen once. The chain uses TRBV28 and TRBJ1-5; D gene uncertain. Trimming left V 10 bases short and J 3 bases short, with 16 bases between. CDR3 length: 14 amino acids. Germline CDR1 is MDHEN and CDR2 is SYDVKM. This chain's CDR3 is CATSSMAHNQPQHF. As DNA, the CDR3 is TGTGCCACCTCTTCCATGGCCCACAATCAGCCCCAGCATTTT.